The rows below give T cell receptor beta chains drawn from one sample of a study of blood T cell repertoires in COVID-19. The assay was immunoSEQ multiplex PCR, and TCRdb's table has in-frame clones only and misses some. The data contain roughly 230,000 clones, about 88% of them singletons. The sample was peripheral blood. The receptors shown here come from a woman in her 40s who had recovered from COVID-19. Each CDR3 is given with its conserved first and last residue. A D gene is named only where the DNA matches it firmly. A clone size is listed for some rows: how often the clone was seen (once, few, many), or a class if it is expanded.

d_gene,j_gene,abundance,v_gene,len,CDR3aa,CDR3nt
TRBD1,TRBJ1-2,-,TRBV2,11,CATGTGDGYTF,TGTGCGACGGGGACAGGGGATGGCTACACCTTC
-,TRBJ1-2,-,TRBV4-1,15,CATSPEAGHNYGYTF,TGCGCCACCAGCCCCGAGGCAGGACATAACTATGGCTACACCTTC
-,TRBJ1-1,-,TRBV15,11,CATSTDTEAFF,TGTGCCACCAGCACTGACACTGAAGCTTTCTTT
-,TRBJ2-1,-,TRBV25-1,16,CASSEYGGVSYNEQFF,TGTGCCAGCAGTGAATATGGCGGGGTATCCTACAATGAGCAGTTCTTC
-,TRBJ1-5,-,TRBV12-3/TRBV12-4,11,CASSLAGGRHF,TGTGCCAGCAGTTTGGCCGGCGGTCGGCATTTT
-,TRBJ1-1,-,TRBV28,15,CASSLTDRSNTEAFF,TGTGCCAGCAGTTTAACCGACAGGTCTAACACTGAAGCTTTCTTT
-,TRBJ1-1,few,TRBV10-2,15,CASSDLDGLNTEAFF,TGCGCCAGCAGTGACCTAGACGGTTTGAACACTGAAGCTTTCTTT
-,TRBJ2-3,-,TRBV11-2,15,CASRTHRSSTDTQYF,TGTGCCAGCAGAACACACCGTTCTAGCACAGATACGCAGTATTTT
-,TRBJ2-7,-,TRBV7-9,14,CASSLGTDSYEQYF,TGTGCCAGCAGCCTAGGGACTGATTCCTACGAGCAGTACTTC
-,TRBJ1-5,-,TRBV19,15,CASATLGDSNQPQHF,TGTGCCAGCGCTACCTTAGGGGATAGCAATCAGCCCCAGCATTTT
TRBD1,TRBJ2-7,-,TRBV28,16,CASSLPPGQGSGEQYF,TGTGCCAGCAGTTTACCCCCGGGACAGGGGTCAGGGGAGCAGTACTTC
-,TRBJ2-7,once,TRBV28,11,CASSDSYEQYF,TGTGCCAGCAGCGACAGCTACGAGCAGTACTTC
-,TRBJ2-3,few,TRBV9,17,CASSVARTAASTDTQYF,TGTGCCAGCAGCGTAGCTCGGACAGCTGCTAGCACAGATACGCAGTATTTT
TRBD1,TRBJ2-7,-,TRBV7-9,16,CASSHSSGTGAYEQYF,TGTGCCAGCAGCCACAGTTCCGGGACAGGGGCGTACGAGCAGTACTTC